The 4 T cell receptor beta chains presented below share a single source sample, sequenced in a study of Ad26.COV2.S vaccination and SARS-CoV-2 variants. The table came from immunoSEQ multiplex PCR; TCRdb's copy has only in-frame clones and leaves some out. Among about 350,000 clones listed, roughly 94% were seen once. Source: peripheral blood, taken after recovery from COVID-19. Source of these receptors: a human donor who had recovered from COVID-19.

The chain links TRBV19 to TRBJ1-4; possibly TRBD1 for D (6 bases). Per the germline V gene, CDR1 is LNHDA and CDR2 is SQIVND (reference sequence). The ends were cut back, 6 bases at V and 7 bases at J, with 24 bases in the middle. The CDR3 has 17 amino acids. The CDR3 nucleotides are TGTGCCAGTAGGGGATGGACAGCTCCTTTCGGTGGTGAAAAACTGTTTTTT. This gives the protein CASRGWTAPFGGEKLFF. Full variable domain (rest looked up from reference TRBV19 and TRBJ1-4): DGGITQSPKYLFRKEGQNVTLSCEQNLNHDAMYWYRQDPGQGLRLIYYSQIVNDFQKGDIAEGYSVSREKKESFPLTVTSAQKNPTAFYLCASRGWTAPFGGEKLFFGSGTQLSVL.

V usage is TRBV4-2 and J usage is TRBJ2-1, with D possibly being TRBD2 (5 bases). CDR1 and CDR2 (germline): LGHNA, YNFKEQ. The CDR3 is made up of 12 amino acids. Trimming shortened V by 1 base and J by 9 bases, and 7 bases separated the two germline ends. The CDR3 nucleotides read TGTGCCAGCAGCCAAGTAGCGTCTGAGCAGTTCTTC. Encoded protein: CASSQVASEQFF.

The gene calls are TRBV19 and TRBJ1-1, with TRBD1 identical over 7 bases. Germline assignment: CDR1 LNHDA and CDR2 SQIVND (reference sequence). The CDR3 has 12 residues. The ends lost 5 bases at V and 11 bases at J; junction bases unmatched: 8. CDR3 protein: CASSPRGLGAFF. The CDR3 DNA sequence: TGTGCCAGTAGTCCCAGGGGGTTGGGCGCTTTCTTT.

The J gene is TRBJ2-2, the V gene TRBV27; 7 bases map to TRBD2. The CDR3 extends over 14 amino acids. Germline assignment: CDR1 MNHEY and CDR2 SMNVEV (reference sequence). V was pared by 3 bases and J by 9 bases, with 7 bases of the junction left unmatched. CDR3 sequence: CASSFLSGARELFF. The CDR3 DNA follows: TGTGCCAGCAGTTTCTTGAGCGGGGCCCGGGAGCTGTTTTTT.